The clone carrying this T cell receptor beta chain was observed at least ten times. What it binds is unknown. The germline V gene encodes CDR1 SQVTM and CDR2 ANQGSEA. This CDR3 contains 16 residues. Trimming stripped 7 bases from V and 6 bases from J, with 28 bases between. Uncontrolled infection, other autoimmune disease, pregnancy or lactation excluded patients. The data were obtained in a study of T cells in Graves' hyperthyroidism and ophthalmopathy. RNA transcripts served as the template for amplifying TCR beta CDR3 regions. The TCR CDR3 first-round RT-PCR relied on the HTBI primer set. From the multiplex PCR reads, TCRdb called clonotypes with MiXCR, one entry per CDR3 protein. The sample has roughly 500,000 distinct CDR3 sequences, just over 45% seen once; the top ten hold around 20%. Overall study results and limits: Ophthalmopathy could be told apart from stable hyperthyroidism with a 13 V-J model. The model made its ophthalmopathy prediction, and onset followed a median approximately 7 months later. Clonotypes that were expanded in thyroid above 0.001 mostly appeared in blood too.

This sequence joins TRBV29-1 and TRBJ2-7; the D gene is possibly TRBD2 (5 bases). Sample: peripheral blood or thyroid tissue (not recorded which). The TCR comes from an adult woman with Graves' disease, either hyperthyroidism or ophthalmopathy (not recorded which). The CDR3 here is CSAEIPRTPIWTEQYF. For the CDR3, the DNA is TGCAGCGCCGAAATCCCTAGGACTCCCATCTGGACCGAGCAGTACTTC.